One sample yielded the 32 T cell receptor beta chains listed below, sequenced in a study of cytomegalovirus exposure and HLA in healthy donors (TCRdb year 2017). Libraries were made using the immunoSEQ multiplex PCR assay. For the multiplex PCR, a mixture combining 60 forward primers for TCR Vbeta segments and 13 reverse primers for TCR Jbeta segments was used. Not all clones reach the TCRdb copy of this immuneACCESS table, which keeps in-frame sequences only. Checked studies attribute under half of the gap to unresolved V genes and leave the rest unexplained. The sample's own table lists tens of thousands of clones. The top ten hold roughly 1.4% of the sample. Source material: PBMCs. The source of these receptors is a man aged 25 to 45 in good health and CMV-seronegative.

Here the CDR3 DNA reads TGTGCCAGCAGCTTAGGGACTAGCGAATACAATGAGCAGTTCTTC. Protein product: CASSLGTSEYNEQFF. The genes are TRBV13 and TRBJ2-1, with 8 bases matching TRBD2. Germline CDR1 PRHDT, CDR2 FYEKMQ (reference sequence). Trimming at V came to 0 bases and at J to 4 bases, leaving 2 bases not matched to a gene. There are 15 residues in the CDR3.

This sequence joins TRBV7-2 and TRBJ2-5, with 9 positions matching TRBD1. This CDR3 has 16 amino acids. V lost 6 bases to trimming and J lost 5 bases; unmatched junction nucleotides: 13. Germline CDR1 reads SGHTA; CDR2 reads FQGNSA. In nucleotides, the CDR3 is TGTGCCAGCAGTCCCCATTACAGGGGGCTAAGGGAGACCCAGTACTTC. Translating it yields CASSPHYRGLRETQYF. Full variable domain (rest looked up from reference TRBV7-2 and TRBJ2-5): GAGVSQSPSNKVTEKGKDVELRCDPISGHTALYWYRQSLGQGLEFLIYFQGNSAPDKSGLPSDRFSAERTGGSVSTLTIQRTQQEDSAVYLCASSPHYRGLRETQYFGPGTRLLVL.

The chain employs TRBV2 and TRBJ2-7; TRBD2 aligns across 14 bases. The CDR3 covers 15 residues. Germline V CDR1 and CDR2: SNHLY, FYNNEI. V lost 7 bases and J lost 6; bases outside the gene matches: 8. In DNA, the CDR3 is TGTGCCAGCATGGAACCGGGACTAGCGGGAGTCGAGCAGTACTTC. This sequence encodes CASMEPGLAGVEQYF.

The V and J genes are TRBV5-6 and TRBJ2-7; 8 positions match TRBD1. The CDR3 covers 13 residues. The V gene's germline CDR1 is SGHDT and CDR2 YYEEEE. J gave up 6 bases and V 2 bases, and 4 bases lay outside the gene matches. This CDR3 is CASSLGGTGEQYF. The CDR3 DNA follows: TGTGCCAGCAGCTTAGGGGGGACAGGCGAGCAGTACTTC. The full variable domain, in which reference TRBV5-6 and TRBJ2-7 provide the parts outside the CDR3, is DAGVTQSPTHLIKTRGQQVTLRCSPKSGHDTVSWYQQALGQGPQFIFQYYEEEERQRGNFPDRFSGHQFPNYSSELNVNALLLGDSALYLCASSLGGTGEQYFGPGTRLTVT.

V gene TRBV6-1 combines with J gene TRBJ1-2; D is perhaps TRBD1 (6 bases). The CDR3 sequence is 16 residues long. The ends were cut back, 0 bases at V and 3 bases at J, with 14 bases in the middle. The germline gives CDR1 MNHNS, CDR2 SASEGT. This chain's CDR3 is CASSEAGGGGHYGYTF. The CDR3 DNA reads TGTGCCAGCAGTGAAGCGGGTGGGGGGGGCCACTATGGCTACACCTTC.

CDR3 coding DNA: TGTGCCAGCAGCTTAGGCCCAGGGGAATACTACGAGCAGTACTTC. Its protein is CASSLGPGEYYEQYF. The rearrangement joins TRBV7-6 to TRBJ2-7; D is perhaps TRBD1 (6 bases). The germline V gene has CDR1 SGHVS and CDR2 FNYEAQ. This CDR3 spans 15 amino acids. V lost 1 base and J lost 3, with 13 bases in between.

The chain links TRBV5-1 to TRBJ1-6; D call uncertain. There are 13 residues in the CDR3. V was pared by 0 bases and J by 11 bases, with 9 bases between. In germline, CDR1 is SGHRS, CDR2 YFSETQ. Here the CDR3 DNA reads TGCGCCAGCAGCTTGGAATGGGGAGCACCCCTCCACTTT. Its translation is CASSLEWGAPLHF.

The chain recombines TRBV29-1 with TRBJ2-3, with D tentatively TRBD2 (5 bases). The CDR3 is 14 amino acids. V was pared by 0 bases and J by 4 bases, with 11 bases between. The germline V gene has CDR1 SQVTM and CDR2 ANQGSEA. The CDR3 DNA sequence: TGCAGCGTTGAAGACCGGGGTAGTGCAGATACGCAGTATTTT. Amino acids: CSVEDRGSADTQYF.

This chain joins TRBV6-5 and TRBJ2-5, with D perhaps TRBD2 (5 bases). Germline V gene data show CDR1 as MNHEY and CDR2 as SVGAGI. This CDR3 spans 13 amino acids. Trimming shortened V by 4 bases and J by 2 bases, and 8 bases separated the two germline ends. CDR3 coding DNA: TGTGCCAGCAGTTGGCGGGTACAAGAGACCCAGTACTTC. Residues: CASSWRVQETQYF.

The V and J genes are TRBV6-5 and TRBJ2-7; a possible D gene is TRBD2 (6 bases). Per germline, CDR1 MNHEY and CDR2 SVGAGI. Trimming left V 5 bases short and J 1 base short, with 12 bases between. This CDR3 spans 14 amino acids. DNA for the CDR3: TGTGCCAGCAGTACCGGGAGAAGGTCCTACGAGCAGTACTTC. This sequence encodes CASSTGRRSYEQYF.

V usage is TRBV29-1 and J usage is TRBJ1-2, with a weak D call TRBD1 (5 bases). Trimming pared 6 bases from V and 6 bases from J, leaving 20 bases between. Germline V lookup: CDR1 SQVTM, CDR2 ANQGSEA. The CDR3 runs 14 residues. CDR3 in amino acids: CSVNTRGGDNGYTF. The CDR3 nucleotides are TGCAGCGTCAACACTCGGGGGGGAGATAATGGCTACACCTTC.

This chain uses TRBV11-2 with TRBJ2-2, with D possibly being TRBD2 (6 bases). The CDR3 is made up of 15 amino acids. V lost 3 bases, J lost 3 bases, and 11 bases lay in between. The V gene's germline CDR1 is SGHAT and CDR2 FQNNGV. CDR3 in DNA: TGTGCCAGCAGCTTCTTGGCTAGCGACACCGGGGAGCTGTTTTTT. Encoded protein: CASSFLASDTGELFF.

The rearrangement links TRBV30 to TRBJ1-1, with a tentative D call TRBD1 (5 bases). V lost 2 bases to trimming and J lost 5 bases, with 18 bases between them. From germline, CDR1 is GTSNPN and CDR2 SVGIG (reference sequence). The CDR3 covers 15 residues. The CDR3 DNA reads as TGTGCCTGGAGTTCCTGGGGGGGAAGGTCGACTGAAGCTTTCTTT. Its protein is CAWSSWGGRSTEAFF. The full variable domain, its missing parts supplied by reference TRBV30 and TRBJ1-1, is SQTIHQWPATLVQPVGSPLSLECTVEGTSNPNLYWYRQAAGRGLQLLFYSVGIGQISSEVPQNLSASRPQDRQFILSSKKLLLSDSGFYLCAWSSWGGRSTEAFFGQGTRLTVV.

The CDR3 here is CAIIREGETQYF. In DNA, the CDR3 is TGTGCCATCATCCGGGAAGGAGAGACCCAGTACTTC. The rearrangement uses TRBV10-3 and TRBJ2-5, with D possibly matching TRBD2 (5 bases). Germline V lookup: CDR1 ENHRY, CDR2 SYGVKD. This CDR3 has 12 amino acids. Trimming left V 7 bases short and J 4 bases short, with 10 bases between.

This chain joins TRBV5-6 and TRBJ1-1; tentatively, D is TRBD1 (5 bases). This CDR3 region has 13 residues. Germline-derived CDR1 and CDR2 are SGHDT and YYEEEE. Trimming removed 0 bases from V and 8 bases from J, with 11 bases in between. The chain's CDR3 is CASSLEQAGEAFF. CDR3 sequence (DNA): TGTGCCAGCAGCTTGGAACAGGCGGGGGAAGCTTTCTTT.

The CDR3 sequence: CSARDSRSSYEQYF. For the CDR3, the DNA is TGCAGCGCCCGGGACTCCAGGAGCTCCTACGAGCAGTACTTC. The rearrangement links TRBV29-1 to TRBJ2-7; TRBD2 might be the D (6 bases). Between the trimmed V and J ends, which lost 7 bases and 0 bases, there was a span of 16 bases. Germline values: CDR1 SQVTM, CDR2 ANQGSEA. The CDR3 covers 14 residues.

V is TRBV18 and J is TRBJ2-7; no reliable D call. The CDR3 spans 13 residues. Germline V gene lookup returns CDR1 KGHSH and CDR2 LQKENI. Trimming cost V 2 bases and J 7 bases, with 12 bases left between them. CDR3 coding DNA: TGTGCCAGCTCACCAAGTAATAGTCGGGAGCAGTACTTC. This encodes CASSPSNSREQYF.

The chain recombines TRBV7-8 with TRBJ2-7; possibly TRBD2 for D (6 bases). Trimming shortened V by 5 bases and J by 0 bases, and 17 bases separated the two germline ends. The CDR3 totals 16 residues. Germline V gives CDR1 SGHVS, CDR2 FQNEAQ. CDR3 sequence reads: CASSPPGLLSSYEQYF. The CDR3 DNA reads as TGTGCCAGCAGCCCCCCCGGACTATTAAGCTCCTACGAGCAGTACTTC.

The chain recombines TRBV5-1 with TRBJ2-5; D gene uncertain. The CDR3 totals 12 residues. CDR1 SGHRS and CDR2 YFSETQ come from the germline V gene. V was shortened by 5 bases and J by 2 bases, with 7 bases between the two germline ends. The CDR3 region has the DNA TGCGCCAGCAGAACGACTCAAGAGACCCAGTACTTC. It translates to CASRTTQETQYF.

To note about this clone: The junction and the germline gene differ at one end; a read error may be behind it. The chain uses TRBV5-1 and TRBJ1-1; 7 nucleotides agree with TRBD1. Germline V CDR1 and CDR2: SGHRS, YFSETQ. The CDR3 has 16 residues. The CDR3 here is CVSSRGTRTGATEAFF. CDR3 nucleotides: TGCGTCAGCAGCAGGGGTACCCGCACAGGGGCCACTGAAGCTTTCTTT.

The rearrangement uses TRBV7-2 and TRBJ2-2; TRBD2 matches at 11 bases. The CDR3 is made up of 17 amino acids. The ends lost 2 bases at V and 5 bases at J; junction bases unmatched: 7. CDR1 SGHTA and CDR2 FQGNSA come from the germline V gene. The chain's CDR3 is CASSLRVAGGTTGELFF. DNA of the CDR3: TGTGCCAGCAGCTTACGCGTAGCGGGAGGGACAACCGGGGAGCTGTTTTTT.

With respect to this clone: Other nucleotide sequences from this sample produce the same CDR3. This chain uses TRBV7-2 with TRBJ2-5; D is uncertain. Trimming left V 5 bases short and J 1 base short, with 2 bases between. There are 11 residues in the CDR3. Germline V CDR1 and CDR2: SGHTA, FQGNSA. The DNA of the CDR3 is TGTGCCAGCAGCCTCCAAGAGACCCAGTACTTC. Translated: CASSLQETQYF.

The J gene is TRBJ2-7, the V gene TRBV6-5; 8 bases fit TRBD2. V shed 0 bases and J 5 bases; nucleotides not matched to a gene: 6. Germline CDR1 is MNHEY and CDR2 is SVGAGI. There are 15 residues in the CDR3. The DNA of the CDR3 is TGTGCCAGCAGTTACTCGCGCGGGGGGCAAGACGAGCAGTACTTC. Residues: CASSYSRGGQDEQYF.

This chain connects TRBV20-1 to TRBJ1-1; D unresolved. The CDR3 sequence is 11 residues long. The V and J ends lost 1 base and 7 bases respectively, with 7 bases between them. Germline CDR1 is DFQATT and CDR2 is SNEGSKA (reference sequence). The DNA of the CDR3 is TGCAGTGCTAGAGCCGAACATGAAGCTTTCTTT. Translation: CSARAEHEAFF.

The J gene is TRBJ2-7, the V gene TRBV5-6; D may be TRBD2 (7 bases). V lost 4 bases, J lost 3 bases, and 11 bases lay in between. There are 13 residues in the CDR3. Germline values: CDR1 SGHDT, CDR2 YYEEEE. The CDR3 reads CASSRGAVYEQYF. Written as DNA, the CDR3 is TGTGCCAGCAGCCGGGGGGCGGTCTACGAGCAGTACTTC.

The chain is built from TRBV19 and TRBJ2-5, with D perhaps matching TRBD2 (5 bases). The CDR3 is made up of 13 amino acids. Germline V gene data show CDR1 as LNHDA and CDR2 as SQIVND (reference sequence). Trimming took off 11 bases at V and 2 bases at J, with 15 bases between the two ends. This CDR3 reads CAVAGRRQETQYF. CDR3 in DNA: TGTGCCGTCGCAGGAAGGAGGCAAGAGACCCAGTACTTC.

The rearrangement uses TRBV11-2 and TRBJ2-6; D is ambiguous. Germline CDR1 SGHAT, CDR2 FQNNGV. V dropped 5 bases and J dropped 0 bases, with 5 bases sitting between them. The CDR3 length is 14 residues. The CDR3 is CASSQNSGANVLTF. CDR3 bases: TGTGCCAGCAGCCAGAACTCTGGGGCCAACGTCCTGACTTTC.

The V call is TRBV5-7, the J call TRBJ1-1, with D possibly matching TRBD1 (6 bases). TRBV5-7 is an ORF; its function is uncertain. Trimming shortened V by 6 bases and J by 4 bases, and 16 bases separated the two germline ends. The CDR3 extends over 14 amino acids. For the CDR3, the DNA is TGTGCCAGCATCCTACCGGGCAGGGGCACTGAAGCTTTCTTT. This translates into CASILPGRGTEAFF.

The chain recombines TRBV5-1 with TRBJ2-5; 7 bases are shared with TRBD2. CDR3 length: 13 residues. Germline CDR1 and CDR2: SGHRS and YFSETQ. V trimming: 4 bases; J trimming: 7 bases; junction bases outside the gene matches: 7. CDR3 residues: CASSETSLATQYF. The CDR3 nucleotides are TGCGCCAGCAGCGAGACTAGCTTGGCGACCCAGTACTTC.

The V gene is TRBV30, the J gene TRBJ2-3; maybe TRBD1 (6 bases). Between the trimmed V and J ends, which lost 2 bases and 1 base, there was a span of 25 bases. The germline gives CDR1 GTSNPN, CDR2 SVGIG (reference sequence). This CDR3 contains 19 residues. Here the CDR3 DNA reads TGTGCCTGGAGTTCAACCTCTTCTCCGGGACATCCTCGCACAGATACGCAGTATTTT. Translated, it gives CAWSSTSSPGHPRTDTQYF.

J is TRBJ1-1 and V is TRBV7-9; D may be TRBD1 (6 bases). Deletions cut 3 bases from V and 4 bases from J, with 9 bases between. This CDR3 spans 13 amino acids. Germline V gene lookup returns CDR1 SEHNR and CDR2 FQNEAQ (reference sequence). The CDR3 loop reads CASSFGQRTEAFF. The CDR3 DNA is TGTGCCAGCAGCTTCGGACAGCGCACTGAAGCTTTCTTT.

The chain couples TRBV30 to TRBJ1-4, with 7 nucleotides matching TRBD1. The CDR3 length is 13 residues. Germline trimming cut 3 bases from V and 7 bases from J; bases unmatched to any gene: 5. Germline lookup yields CDR1 GTSNPN and CDR2 SVGIG (reference sequence). The CDR3 bases are TGTGCCTGGAGCGACAGGGCTTCTGAAAAACTGTTTTTT. Encoded protein: CAWSDRASEKLFF.